This T cell receptor (beta chain) was documented in a study of beta chain features in type 1 diabetes. Study-level findings and limits: Among type 1 diabetes patients, VDJ junctions had fewer insertions and more deletions. PCR might preferentially amplify shorter templates, equally in patients and controls.

The germline CDR1 and CDR2 sequences are LNHDA and SQIVND (reference sequence). There are 15 residues in the CDR3. The V and J ends lost 3 bases and 5 bases respectively, with 14 bases between them. Concerning this clone itself: Its antigen is currently unknown.

TCRB transcripts that were expressed got sequenced, as all of the isolated RNA had been reverse transcribed. An average about 3.6 million reads came from naive, central memory and regulatory T cell samples. The protocol was immunoSEQ multiplex PCR, while the TCRdb copy is restricted to in-frame clones and leaves out a portion. The profile shows roughly 380,000 clones, about 20% of them singletons. The chain is built from TRBV19 and TRBJ1-5; TRBD1 is a possible D gene (5 bases). Specimen: naive CD4+ T cells from blood. The receptor comes from a young woman in good health. The CDR3 here is CASSMSGGTYQPQHF. In DNA, the CDR3 is TGTGCCAGTAGTATGTCTGGGGGGACTTATCAGCCCCAGCATTTT. Supplemented by reference TRBV19 and TRBJ1-5, the full variable domain reads DGGITQSPKYLFRKEGQNVTLSCEQNLNHDAMYWYRQDPGQGLRLIYYSQIVNDFQKGDIAEGYSVSREKKESFPLTVTSAQKNPTAFYLCASSMSGGTYQPQHFGDGTRLSIL.